The entry below gives a single T cell receptor (beta chain) sequence along with its context. In its sample, this clone was seen once. The target of this receptor is not known. Base qualities were left out, and no much larger clone turns up one base away. The CDR3 regions of human TCRbeta chains were analyzed by immunosequencing. The paper's data handling went like this. Repertoire TCRs were matched against a reference library of SARS-CoV-2-specific TCRs generated with the MIRA antigen-specificity platform. Breadth meant the fraction of unique TCRs that were SARS-CoV-2-associated, whereas depth meant the fraction of total T cells that were SARS-CoV-2-associated. Using the MIRA data, each spike-specific TCR was assigned both to the spike region to which the TCR was reactive and to a CD4 or CD8 class. Log10-transformed breadth and depth values were compared by one-way ANOVA with Sidak's multiple comparisons tests. TCRdb carries this immuneACCESS record with in-frame sequences only. Its versions omit some clonotypes, under half of them owing to an unresolved V gene in the studies checked, with the rest unexplained. The V and J calls and the clone size are those of that table, but D and trimming were determined from the DNA. Here the sample has 150,000 or so clones; under 95% occur a single time. Approximately 2.7% of the sample is held by the ten biggest clonotypes.

The time point label of this sample denotes: baseline before first vaccination. The sample's treatment or condition, from its label and the paper: meningococcal conjugate vaccine given as trial control. The vaccinee samples were drawn from two UK trials, COV001 and COV002, one of which was a single-blind randomized controlled phase 2/3 trial testing AZD1222 (ChAdOx1 nCoV-19) in healthy adults. For TCRbeta chain sequencing, PBMC samples from trial participants were taken at day 0 and at day 28 after the second dose. The data are from a study of T cell responses to AZD1222 COVID-19 vaccine (dated by TCRdb to the early 2020s). Regarding the complete study: TCR sequencing was performed for 230 to 250 trial participants, of whom about 200 were given two doses of AZD1222 and around 25 were given two doses of MenACWY control vaccine. Trial participants were enrolled by age into subgroups of 18-55, 56-69 and 70-plus years, and about 150, 27 and 61 TCR-sequenced participants, respectively, were included in these subgroups. Study-wide conclusions, independent of this receptor: The vaccine-associated CD4 TCRs covered the entire spike protein, and the dominant responses fell in regions 160-218 and 743-854. The 56-69-year group was small, and its depth increase did not reach significance, likely because of low power. Nearly half of unique spike-specific TCRs reportedly recognized epitopes outside regions mutated in the B.1.351 and B.1.1.7 variants. Because no samples from the day 14 peak response were available, repertoires could be characterized only after the peak T cell response. Conclusions about previously exposed vaccinees are limited because only 6 or 7 AZD1222 recipients were SARS-CoV-2 seropositive at baseline. Most participants were white British and females outnumbered males, and the authors suggested that clonal diversity may have been underestimated. A significant rise in spike-specific TCR breadth and depth was observed after two AZD1222 doses relative to day 0 and relative to MenACWY recipients.

The CDR3 spans 14 residues, from the cysteine through the phenylalanine. Only the CDR3 part of the read is kept: 42 bases, read in frame from the first base. The germline V gene encodes CDR1 SGHTA and CDR2 FQGNSA. V is reduced by 6 bases and J by 9 bases, leaving a spacing of 15 bases between them. The receptor comes from an adult in good health. The rearrangement combines TRBV7-2 with TRBJ1-6; the D segment could be TRBD1, given 5 matching bases. Material: peripheral blood, obtained on day 0 of MenACWY control vaccination. CDR3 reads: CASSLQAMGSPLHF. The nucleotide sequence is TGTGCCAGCAGTCTACAGGCCATGGGTTCACCCCTCCACTTT.